These T cell receptor beta chains were read from a single sample in a study of T cells in Graves' hyperthyroidism and ophthalmopathy. Via MiXCR, TCRdb re-called the multiplex PCR reads, giving one row per CDR3 protein. The table has about 550,000 distinct CDR3 sequences, 20% to 25% seen once. What was sequenced was blood. These receptors came from a man between 18 and 29 years old with Graves' hyperthyroidism. Both conserved end residues are part of each CDR3. The order of the fields is D gene, clone size, V gene, J gene, CDR3 DNA, CDR3 protein. The D gene is left open where the match is weak. Clone size, where shown, is once, few, many, or a class for clones that have expanded.

>TRBD2|few|TRBV20-1|TRBJ2-4
TGCAGTGCGATCATGCGGGAGCCCGGGGAAAACATTCAGTACTTC
CSAIMREPGENIQYF
>TRBD1|.|TRBV3-1|TRBJ1-1
TGTGCCAGCAGCCGGGGGACAGGGGCCCTGAACACTGAAGCTTTCTTT
CASSRGTGALNTEAFF
>TRBD2|.|TRBV12-3/TRBV12-4|TRBJ2-5
TGTGCCAGCAGCCCCGGCGGAGGACTAGCGGGCCAAGAGACCCAGTACTTC
CASSPGGGLAGQETQYF
>TRBD1|many|TRBV11-2|TRBJ2-5
TGTGCCAGCAGCTTGGGACAGTCAGACCAAGAGACCCAGTACTTC
CASSLGQSDQETQYF
>.|few|TRBV3-1|TRBJ2-2
TGTGCCAGCAGCCAAGAGTACCGGAGTAAGAAGCTGTTTTTT
CASSQEYRSKKLFF
>.|many|TRBV11-2|TRBJ1-1
TGTGCCAGCAGCTTAGAGGGGGGGGCGAACACTGAAGCTTTCTTT
CASSLEGGANTEAFF
>.|many|TRBV6-5|TRBJ1-1
TGTGCCAGCAGTTACGGCCCCGGAACTGAAGCTTTCTTT
CASSYGPGTEAFF
>TRBD2|.|TRBV10-3|TRBJ2-2
TGTGCCATCAGTGAGACAGCGGGGGACACCGGGGAGCTGTTTTTT
CAISETAGDTGELFF
>.|few|TRBV18|TRBJ2-7
TGTGCCAGCTCCCTCTCCGGTTTCTCCTACTCCTACGAGCAGTACTTC
CASSLSGFSYSYEQYF
>TRBD1|many|TRBV15|TRBJ1-1
TGTGCCACCAGCAGAGATGTAGGACAGGGTGAAGCTTTCTTT
CATSRDVGQGEAFF
>.|many|TRBV5-1|TRBJ1-5
TGCGCCAGCAGCTTGGGGGCGAACCAGCCCCAGCATTTT
CASSLGANQPQHF
>TRBD2|many|TRBV15|TRBJ2-5
TGTGCCACCAGCAGATTTAGCGGGGGGTACCAAGAGACCCAGTACTTC
CATSRFSGGYQETQYF
>.|.|TRBV4-1|TRBJ2-5
TGCGCCAGCAGCCAAGAGGGCAGGGCAGAGACCCAGTACTTC
CASSQEGRAETQYF
>TRBD1|.|TRBV19|TRBJ1-2
TGTGCCAGCGGACAGGGCGCCAATGGCTACACCTTC
CASGQGANGYTF
>.|many|TRBV28|TRBJ2-7
TGTGCCAGCAGTTTTGGGGGTTCGGACGAGCAGTACTTC
CASSFGGSDEQYF
>.|once|TRBV4-1|TRBJ2-5
TGCGCCAGCAGCCCGTCGTTGAAGGGTGAGGAGACCCAGTACTTC
CASSPSLKGEETQYF
>.|many|TRBV10-3|TRBJ1-5
TGTGCCATCAGCCGTGACAGGAATCAGCCCCAGCATTTT
CAISRDRNQPQHF
>TRBD1|many|TRBV7-9|TRBJ2-7
TGTGCCAGCAGCCGACGGACAGGGAACTTCTACGAGCAGTACTTC
CASSRRTGNFYEQYF
>TRBD2|few|TRBV29-1|TRBJ2-1
TGCAGCGTTGATGACGGGAGGGAGCAGTTCTTC
CSVDDGREQFF
>TRBD2|.|TRBV7-2|TRBJ2-5
TGTGCCAGCAGCCCTCCCGTACTAGCGAGAGGAGAGACCCAGTACTTC
CASSPPVLARGETQYF